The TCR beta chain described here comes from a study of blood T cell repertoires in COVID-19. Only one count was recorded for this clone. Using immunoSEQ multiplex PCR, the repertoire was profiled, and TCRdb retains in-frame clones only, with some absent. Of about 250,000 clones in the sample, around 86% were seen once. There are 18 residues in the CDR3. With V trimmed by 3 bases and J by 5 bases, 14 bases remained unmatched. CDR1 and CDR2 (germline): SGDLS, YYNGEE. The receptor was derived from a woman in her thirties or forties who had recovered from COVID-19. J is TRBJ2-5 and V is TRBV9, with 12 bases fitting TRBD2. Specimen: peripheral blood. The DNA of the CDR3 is TGTGCCAGCAGCGAGCCCCGGACTAGCGGGAAAGAGGGTGAGACCCAGTACTTC. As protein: CASSEPRTSGKEGETQYF.